The 26 T cell receptor beta chains given below trace back to one sample, sequenced in a study of cytomegalovirus exposure and HLA in healthy donors. Primers: 60 Vbeta forward and 13 Jbeta reverse. The assay was immunoSEQ multiplex PCR, and TCRdb's table has in-frame clones only and misses some. The table lists more than 80,000 clones, over 60% of them singletons, with under 7.5% in the top ten. Sequenced sample: PBMCs. The receptors here all came from a woman aged 50 to 60 in good health and CMV-seropositive.

This chain joins TRBV5-1 and TRBJ2-2; TRBD1 might be the D (6 bases). Deletions cut 5 bases from V and 6 bases from J, with 11 bases between. There are 13 residues in the CDR3. Per the germline V gene, CDR1 is SGHRS and CDR2 is YFSETQ. The CDR3 DNA follows: TGCGCCAGCAGGCTTGAGGGGGCCGGGGAGCTGTTTTTT. Its translation is CASRLEGAGELFF.

The CDR3 protein is CASSLAQGSSGNTIYF. The CDR3 DNA sequence: TGTGCCAGCAGCTTAGCACAGGGGAGCTCTGGAAACACCATATATTTT. The rearrangement links TRBV7-2 to TRBJ1-3; 7 nucleotides align to TRBD1. The germline V gene has CDR1 SGHTA and CDR2 FQGNSA. The CDR3 covers 16 residues. J lost 0 bases, V lost 0 bases, and 2 bases had no gene match.

The CDR3 DNA is TGTGCCGTACGGGACAGGGTGGACTATGGCTACACCTTC. As protein: CAVRDRVDYGYTF. This chain uses TRBV19 with TRBJ1-2; 9 bases map to TRBD1. Germline CDR1 LNHDA, CDR2 SQIVND (reference sequence). CDR3 length: 13 residues. V shed 11 bases and J 3 bases; nucleotides not matched to a gene: 7.

The rearrangement links TRBV5-1 to TRBJ2-2; TRBD1 might be the D (6 bases). Germline CDR1 and CDR2: SGHRS and YFSETQ. V was clipped by 4 bases and J by 2 bases, with 12 bases between them. This CDR3 contains 15 residues. The CDR3 loop is CASSLTGRNTGELFF. CDR3 sequence (DNA): TGCGCCAGCAGCCTCACAGGGCGAAACACCGGGGAGCTGTTTTTT.

The chain links TRBV19 to TRBJ2-1, with TRBD2 identical over 10 bases. V dropped 3 bases and J dropped 0; count of bases not matched to a gene: 8. CDR1 LNHDA and CDR2 SQIVND come from the germline V gene (reference sequence). The CDR3 has 18 amino acids. The CDR3 region has the DNA TGTGCCAGTAGTATCGAGGGGAAGCGGGGGGGCTCCTACAATGAGCAGTTCTTC. Protein sequence: CASSIEGKRGGSYNEQFF.

This clone was seen more than once but under ten times. The rearrangement joins TRBV7-9 to TRBJ2-1, with unresolved D. This CDR3 has 11 residues. Between the trimmed V and J ends, which lost 3 bases and 10 bases, there was a span of 7 bases. Germline V lookup: CDR1 SEHNR, CDR2 FQNEAQ (reference sequence). CDR3 sequence reads: CASSFFEEQFF. CDR3 DNA: TGTGCCAGCAGCTTTTTCGAGGAGCAGTTCTTC.

This chain links TRBV19 with TRBJ2-5, with TRBD2 identical over 8 bases. The J call may not be correct, given that the DNA end is closer to TRBJ2-7. Germline-derived CDR1 and CDR2 are LNHDA and SQIVND (reference sequence). This CDR3 has 16 residues. In DNA, the CDR3 is TGTGCCAGTAGTATCTATCCGTCCGGGGGGGGATACGAGCAGTACTTC. Translation gives CASSIYPSGGGYEQYF.

The rearrangement uses TRBV4-2 and TRBJ2-4; TRBD2 matches at 9 bases. J lost 6 bases, V lost 0 bases, and 12 bases had no gene match. Germline CDR1 and CDR2: LGHNA and YNFKEQ. This CDR3 spans 18 amino acids. CDR3 residues: CASSQDKTAGGLGNIQYF. CDR3 sequence (DNA): TGTGCCAGCAGCCAAGATAAGACGGCGGGGGGGCTAGGAAACATTCAGTACTTC.

The gene calls are TRBV4-1 and TRBJ1-3; possible D gene TRBD1, 6 bases. This CDR3 comprises 18 residues. Trimming removed 0 bases from V and 4 bases from J, with 19 bases in between. Germline-derived CDR1 and CDR2 are MGHRA and YSYEKL. The CDR3 nucleotides read TGCGCCAGCAGCCAAGAGTGGGGCAGGGGATCGTGGGGAAACACCATATATTTT. Translation gives CASSQEWGRGSWGNTIYF.

This chain connects TRBV5-1 to TRBJ2-7; 11 positions match TRBD1. The CDR3 contains 14 residues. Germline V gene data show CDR1 as SGHRS and CDR2 as YFSETQ. V trimming: 4 bases; J trimming: 3 bases; junction bases outside the gene matches: 3. CDR3 sequence: CASSQDRGLYEQYF. The CDR3 DNA reads as TGCGCCAGCAGCCAGGACAGGGGGCTCTACGAGCAGTACTTC.

The sample holds a few counts of this clone. The chain has TRBV6-1 and TRBJ1-1; D is undetermined. Trimming took 3 bases from V and 2 from J, leaving 10 bases between them. Per the germline V gene, CDR1 is MNHNS and CDR2 is SASEGT. This CDR3 spans 14 amino acids. CDR3: CASSEFRVNTEAFF. The CDR3 DNA sequence: TGTGCCAGCAGTGAGTTTCGGGTTAACACTGAAGCTTTCTTT.

The V call is TRBV5-1, the J call TRBJ1-2, with a weak D call TRBD1 (5 bases). The germline CDR1 and CDR2 sequences are SGHRS and YFSETQ. CDR3 size: 17 residues. V lost 0 bases and J 7 bases, leaving 22 bases between the germline ends. The CDR3 loop reads CASSLGGDPHSFGGYTF. CDR3 in DNA: TGCGCCAGCAGCTTGGGGGGGGACCCCCACTCGTTCGGTGGCTACACCTTC.

The V and J genes are TRBV7-9 and TRBJ2-1; the D is unclear. The length of the CDR3 is 15 residues. V lost 5 bases to trimming and J lost 4 bases, with 15 bases between them. CDR1 and CDR2 (germline): SEHNR, FQNEAQ (reference sequence). CDR3 in DNA: TGTGCCAGCAGCGAAACCCTAGGTTCTTACAATGAGCAGTTCTTC. This translates into CASSETLGSYNEQFF. The variable domain in full, completed from reference TRBV7-9 and TRBJ2-1, reads DTGVSQNPRHKITKRGQNVTFRCDPISEHNRLYWYRQTLGQGPEFLTYFQNEAQLEKSRLLSDRFSAERPKGSFSTLEIQRTEQGDSAMYLCASSETLGSYNEQFFGPGTRLTVL.

The chain has TRBV7-2 and TRBJ2-5; TRBD2 agrees at 9 bases. V gave up 4 bases and J gave up 2 bases; unmatched junction bases: 5. Per the germline V gene, CDR1 is SGHTA and CDR2 is FQGNSA. The CDR3 contains 15 residues. The CDR3: CASSSQRGEQETQYF. CDR3 bases: TGTGCCAGCAGCTCCCAGCGGGGGGAACAAGAGACCCAGTACTTC.

This clone showed up just once. V gene TRBV30 combines with J gene TRBJ1-2; no firm D call. Trimming removed 4 bases at V and 8 bases at J, with 14 bases between. Germline V CDR1 and CDR2: GTSNPN, SVGIG (reference sequence). This CDR3 is 12 amino acids long. CDR3 in amino acids: CAWNNEREGYTF. The CDR3 DNA reads as TGTGCCTGGAATAACGAAAGAGAGGGCTACACCTTC.

This clone was seen ten or more times. This chain links TRBV25-1 with TRBJ2-1; 9 nucleotides agree with TRBD1. Germline trimming cut 4 bases from V and 8 bases from J; bases unmatched to any gene: 12. Germline V gives CDR1 MGHDK, CDR2 SYGVNS. CDR3 length equals 16 residues. The CDR3 coding sequence is TGTGCCAGCAGTGGGGTTGGGGGACAGGGTAGGTATGAGCAGTTCTTC. Amino acids: CASSGVGGQGRYEQFF.

The chain joins TRBV19 to TRBJ2-7; perhaps TRBD2 as D (7 bases). The germline CDR1 and CDR2 sequences are LNHDA and SQIVND (reference sequence). The CDR3 is made up of 12 amino acids. With 10 bases removed from V and 1 base from J, the gap between germline ends came to 11 bases. The CDR3 sequence is CATGGRSYEQYF. As DNA, the CDR3 is TGTGCCACCGGGGGGCGGTCCTACGAGCAGTACTTC.

CDR3 nucleotides: TGTGCCAGCAGACCAGGGGTCCTGAGCAATCAGCCCCAGCATTTT. It codes for CASRPGVLSNQPQHF. The gene calls are TRBV27 and TRBJ1-5; possibly TRBD1 for D (6 bases). CDR3 size: 15 residues. Germline V CDR1 and CDR2: MNHEY, SMNVEV (reference sequence). The V gene lost 6 bases and the J gene lost 1 base, with 13 bases spanning the gap.

This clone was seen a handful of times. As DNA, the CDR3 is TGTGCCAGTCAAAGAGGTACTGAAGCTTTCTTT. Its translation: CASQRGTEAFF. This sequence joins TRBV6-5 and TRBJ1-1; D uncertain. This CDR3 is 11 amino acids long. In germline, CDR1 is MNHEY, CDR2 SVGAGI. V was cut by 9 bases and J by 5 bases, with 10 bases left in between.

The chain joins TRBV2 to TRBJ1-1, with D possibly TRBD1 on 5 matching bases. Trimming removed 2 bases at V and 5 bases at J, with 12 bases between. CDR1 SNHLY and CDR2 FYNNEI come from the germline V gene. This CDR3 region has 14 residues. The CDR3 DNA follows: TGTGCCAGCAGTGAACAGGGTCAGGAGACTGAAGCTTTCTTT. Translation: CASSEQGQETEAFF.

The J gene is TRBJ2-3, the V gene TRBV7-2; a possible D gene is TRBD2 (6 bases). V lost 5 bases to trimming and J lost 4 bases, with 16 bases between them. Germline CDR1 SGHTA, CDR2 FQGNSA. This CDR3 is 15 amino acids long. The CDR3 region is CASSPTSSIADTQYF. As DNA, the CDR3 is TGTGCCAGCAGCCCGACTAGTTCGATCGCAGATACGCAGTATTTT.

This clone was detected a few times. This chain uses TRBV6-6 with TRBJ2-5; 7 bases agree with TRBD1. Germline V lookup: CDR1 MNHNY, CDR2 SVGAGI (reference sequence). This CDR3 is built from 15 residues. J gave up 2 bases and V 5 bases, and 8 bases lay outside the gene matches. The CDR3 sequence is CASSKKGQIQETQYF. CDR3 nucleotide sequence: TGTGCCAGCAGTAAAAAGGGACAGATACAAGAGACCCAGTACTTC.

The V gene is TRBV19, the J gene TRBJ1-3, with D perhaps matching TRBD1 (6 bases). Trimming removed 4 bases at V and 0 bases at J, with 10 bases between. There are 15 residues in the CDR3. From germline, CDR1 is LNHDA and CDR2 SQIVND (reference sequence). The CDR3 spells CASSTGTSSGNTIYF. The CDR3 DNA reads TGTGCCAGTAGTACCGGGACAAGCTCTGGAAACACCATATATTTT.

This clone was found once. The chain is built from TRBV5-1 and TRBJ1-2; D might be TRBD1 (6 bases). This CDR3 is built from 14 residues. Germline V CDR1 and CDR2: SGHRS, YFSETQ. V was cut by 1 base and J by 3 bases, with 10 bases left in between. In DNA, the CDR3 is TGCGCCAGCAGCTTGAGTGGGGGCGACTATGGCTACACCTTC. Protein sequence: CASSLSGGDYGYTF.

The DNA of the CDR3 is TGTGCCAGCCAAATCGGGGGTGGGGGTCCCCATCAGCCCCAGCATTTT. This encodes CASQIGGGGPHQPQHF. V and J are TRBV6-6 and TRBJ1-5; TRBD1 is a possible D gene (5 bases). Germline V gene lookup returns CDR1 MNHNY and CDR2 SVGAGI (reference sequence). V was shortened by 8 bases and J by 5 bases, with 22 bases between the two germline ends. This CDR3 comprises 16 residues.

The chain recombines TRBV15 with TRBJ1-2; possibly TRBD1 for D (6 bases). CDR1 is LNHNV and CDR2 is YYDKDF in the germline V gene (reference sequence). With 5 bases removed from V and 6 bases from J, the gap between germline ends came to 25 bases. The CDR3 has 17 residues. This CDR3 reads CATSGTGPLGGAHGYTF. CDR3 coding DNA: TGTGCCACCAGCGGTACAGGACCCCTCGGGGGGGCCCATGGCTACACCTTC.